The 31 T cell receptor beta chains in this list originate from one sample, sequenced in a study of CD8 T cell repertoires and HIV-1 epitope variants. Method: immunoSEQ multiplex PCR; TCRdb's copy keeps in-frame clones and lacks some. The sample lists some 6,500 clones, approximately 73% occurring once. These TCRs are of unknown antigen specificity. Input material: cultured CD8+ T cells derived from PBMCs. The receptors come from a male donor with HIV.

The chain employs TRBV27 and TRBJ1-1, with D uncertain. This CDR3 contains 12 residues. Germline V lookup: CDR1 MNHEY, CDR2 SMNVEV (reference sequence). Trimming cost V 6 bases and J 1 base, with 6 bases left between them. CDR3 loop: CASREQNTEAFF. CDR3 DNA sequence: TGTGCCAGCAGGGAACAGAACACTGAAGCTTTCTTT.

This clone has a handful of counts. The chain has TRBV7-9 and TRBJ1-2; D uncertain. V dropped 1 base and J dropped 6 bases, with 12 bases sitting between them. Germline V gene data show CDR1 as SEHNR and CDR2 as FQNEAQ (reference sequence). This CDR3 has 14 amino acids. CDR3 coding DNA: TGTGCCAGCAGCTTAGGTTCCGGGGTTGATGGCTACACCTTC. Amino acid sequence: CASSLGSGVDGYTF.

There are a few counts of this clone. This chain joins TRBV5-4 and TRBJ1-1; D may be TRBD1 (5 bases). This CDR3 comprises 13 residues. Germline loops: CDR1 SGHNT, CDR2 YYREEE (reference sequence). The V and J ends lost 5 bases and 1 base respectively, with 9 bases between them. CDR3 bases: TGTGCCAGCAGTCTCGACAGGAACACTGAAGCTTTCTTT. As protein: CASSLDRNTEAFF.

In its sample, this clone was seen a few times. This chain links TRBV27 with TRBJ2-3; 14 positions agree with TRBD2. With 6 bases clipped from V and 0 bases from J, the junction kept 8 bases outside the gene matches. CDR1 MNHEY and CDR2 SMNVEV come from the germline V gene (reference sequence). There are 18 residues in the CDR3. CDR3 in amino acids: CASRPTTSGRASTDTQYF. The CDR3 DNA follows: TGTGCCAGCAGACCCACGACTAGCGGGAGGGCTAGCACAGATACGCAGTATTTT.

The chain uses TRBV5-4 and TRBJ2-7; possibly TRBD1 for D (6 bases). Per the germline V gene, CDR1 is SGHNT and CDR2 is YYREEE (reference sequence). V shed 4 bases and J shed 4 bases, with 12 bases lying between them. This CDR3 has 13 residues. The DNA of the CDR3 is TGTGCCAGCAGCAGCGACAGGAGTTACGAGCAGTACTTC. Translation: CASSSDRSYEQYF.

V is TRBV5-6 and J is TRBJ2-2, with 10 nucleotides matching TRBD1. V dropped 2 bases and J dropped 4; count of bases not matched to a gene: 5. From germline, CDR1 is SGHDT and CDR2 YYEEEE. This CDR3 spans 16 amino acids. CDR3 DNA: TGTGCCAGCAGCTTTGGGACAGGGGATATCACCGGGGAGCTGTTTTTT. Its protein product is CASSFGTGDITGELFF.

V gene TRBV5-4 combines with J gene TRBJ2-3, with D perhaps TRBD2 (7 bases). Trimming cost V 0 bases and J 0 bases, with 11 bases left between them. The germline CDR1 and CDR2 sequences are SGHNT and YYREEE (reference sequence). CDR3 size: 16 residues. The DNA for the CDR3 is TGTGCCAGCAGCTTGGAGGGAGGGGGTAGCACAGATACGCAGTATTTT. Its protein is CASSLEGGGSTDTQYF.

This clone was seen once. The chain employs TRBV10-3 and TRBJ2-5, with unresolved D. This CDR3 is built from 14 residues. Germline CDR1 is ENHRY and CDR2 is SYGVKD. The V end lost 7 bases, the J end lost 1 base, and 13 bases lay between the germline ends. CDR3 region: CAITAGIPQETQYF. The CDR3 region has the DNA TGTGCCATCACGGCAGGTATTCCCCAAGAGACCCAGTACTTC.

DNA for the CDR3: TGCGCCAGCAGTGATATCGGGGAGCTGTTTTTT. Its translation is CASSDIGELFF. The chain couples TRBV10-2 to TRBJ2-2, with unresolved D. V lost 3 bases, J lost 7 bases, and 3 bases lay in between. The germline V gene has CDR1 WSHSY and CDR2 SAAADI. This CDR3 region has 11 residues.

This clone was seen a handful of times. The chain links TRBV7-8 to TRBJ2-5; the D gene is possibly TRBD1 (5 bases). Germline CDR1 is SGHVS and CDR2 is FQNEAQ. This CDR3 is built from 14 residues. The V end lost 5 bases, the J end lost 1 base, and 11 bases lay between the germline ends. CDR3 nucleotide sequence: TGTGCCAGCAGCGACGGACAACCCCAAGAGACCCAGTACTTC. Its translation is CASSDGQPQETQYF.

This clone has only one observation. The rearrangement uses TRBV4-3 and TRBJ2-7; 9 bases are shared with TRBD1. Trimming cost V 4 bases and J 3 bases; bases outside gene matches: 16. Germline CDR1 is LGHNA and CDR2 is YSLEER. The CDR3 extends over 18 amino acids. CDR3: CASSLRGGGGQGNYEQYF. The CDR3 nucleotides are TGCGCCAGCAGCCTTCGTGGGGGTGGGGGACAGGGAAACTACGAGCAGTACTTC.

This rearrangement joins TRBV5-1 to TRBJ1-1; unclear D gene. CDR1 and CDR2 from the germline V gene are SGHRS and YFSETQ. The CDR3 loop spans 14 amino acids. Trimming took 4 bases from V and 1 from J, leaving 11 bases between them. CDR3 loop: CASSPLTGNTEAFF. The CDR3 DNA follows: TGCGCCAGCAGCCCTCTCACCGGGAACACTGAAGCTTTCTTT.

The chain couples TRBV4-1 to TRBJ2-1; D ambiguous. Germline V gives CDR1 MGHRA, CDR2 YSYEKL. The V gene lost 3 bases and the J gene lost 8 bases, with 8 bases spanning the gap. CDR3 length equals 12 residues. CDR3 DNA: TGCGCCAGCAGCCACTCACGGGATGAGCAGTTCTTC. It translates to CASSHSRDEQFF.

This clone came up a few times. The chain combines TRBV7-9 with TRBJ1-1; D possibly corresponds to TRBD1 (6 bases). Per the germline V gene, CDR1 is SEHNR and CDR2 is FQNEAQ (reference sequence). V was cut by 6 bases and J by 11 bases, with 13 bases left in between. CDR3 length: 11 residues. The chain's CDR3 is CASREGDRAFF. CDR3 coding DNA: TGTGCCAGCAGGGAGGGAGACAGGGCTTTCTTT.

CDR3 sequence (DNA): TGTGCCAGCAGCCCGGGGGGAGGGGACTCCACTGAAGCTTTCTTT. Translated, it gives CASSPGGGDSTEAFF. The chain uses TRBV5-6 and TRBJ1-1; weak D call: TRBD1 (5 bases). With 4 bases removed from V and 4 bases from J, the gap between germline ends came to 17 bases. This CDR3 region has 15 residues. Germline V CDR1 and CDR2: SGHDT, YYEEEE.

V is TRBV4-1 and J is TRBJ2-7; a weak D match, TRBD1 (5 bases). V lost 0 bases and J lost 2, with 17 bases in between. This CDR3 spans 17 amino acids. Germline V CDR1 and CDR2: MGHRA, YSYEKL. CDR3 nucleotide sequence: TGCGCCAGCAGCCAAGAATTGGGCCAGGGCGTACCCTACGAGCAGTACTTC. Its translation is CASSQELGQGVPYEQYF.

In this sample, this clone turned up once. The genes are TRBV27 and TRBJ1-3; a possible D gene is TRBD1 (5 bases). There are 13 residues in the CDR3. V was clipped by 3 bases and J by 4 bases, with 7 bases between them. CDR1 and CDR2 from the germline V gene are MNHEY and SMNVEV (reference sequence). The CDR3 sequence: CASSLQGGNTIYF. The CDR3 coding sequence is TGTGCCAGCAGTTTGCAGGGAGGAAACACCATATATTTT.

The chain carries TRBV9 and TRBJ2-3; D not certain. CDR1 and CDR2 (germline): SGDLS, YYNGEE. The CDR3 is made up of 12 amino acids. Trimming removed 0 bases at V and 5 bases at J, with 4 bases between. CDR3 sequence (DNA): TGTGCCAGCAGCGTAGATCTAGATACGCAGTATTTT. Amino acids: CASSVDLDTQYF.

The CDR3 DNA is TGCGCCAGCGGAGGCGGGAGCGAGCAGTTCTTC. It codes for CASGGGSEQFF. The rearrangement uses TRBV4-1 and TRBJ2-1; 7 bases match TRBD2. This CDR3 is 11 amino acids long. V trimming: 8 bases; J trimming: 10 bases; junction bases outside the gene matches: 5. The germline gives CDR1 MGHRA, CDR2 YSYEKL.

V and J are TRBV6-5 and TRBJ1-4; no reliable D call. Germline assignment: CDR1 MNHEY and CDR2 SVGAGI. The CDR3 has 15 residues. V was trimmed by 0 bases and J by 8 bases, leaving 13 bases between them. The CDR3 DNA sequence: TGTGCCAGCAGTTACTCAGGTAGACCGGAGGAAAAACTGTTTTTT. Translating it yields CASSYSGRPEEKLFF.

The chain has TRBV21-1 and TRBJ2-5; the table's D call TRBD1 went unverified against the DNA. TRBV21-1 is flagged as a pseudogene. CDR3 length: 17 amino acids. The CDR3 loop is CASSHGDRATGQETQYF. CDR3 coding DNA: TGTGCCAGCAGCCACGGGGACAGGGCGACAGGCCAAGAGACCCAGTACTTC.

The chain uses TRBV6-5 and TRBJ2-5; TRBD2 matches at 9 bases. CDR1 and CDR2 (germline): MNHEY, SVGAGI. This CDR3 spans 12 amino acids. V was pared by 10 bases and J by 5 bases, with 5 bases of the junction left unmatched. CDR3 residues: CATKRGEETQYF. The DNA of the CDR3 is TGTGCCACAAAGCGGGGGGAGGAGACCCAGTACTTC.

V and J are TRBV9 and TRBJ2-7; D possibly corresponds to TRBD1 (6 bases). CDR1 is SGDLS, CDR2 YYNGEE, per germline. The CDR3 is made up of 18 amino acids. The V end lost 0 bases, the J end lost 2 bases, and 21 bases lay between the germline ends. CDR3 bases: TGTGCCAGCAGCGTAGGAGGTGGGGGCAGGGACCTTGCCTACGAGCAGTACTTC. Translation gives CASSVGGGGRDLAYEQYF. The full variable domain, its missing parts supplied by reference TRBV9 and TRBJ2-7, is DSGVTQTPKHLITATGQRVTLRCSPRSGDLSVYWYQQSLDQGLQFLIQYYNGEERAKGNILERFSAQQFPDLHSELNLSSLELGDSALYFCASSVGGGGRDLAYEQYFGPGTRLTVT.

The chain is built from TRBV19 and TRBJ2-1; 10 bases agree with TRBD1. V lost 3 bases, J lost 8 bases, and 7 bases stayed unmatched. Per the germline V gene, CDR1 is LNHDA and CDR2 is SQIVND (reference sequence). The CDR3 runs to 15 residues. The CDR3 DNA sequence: TGTGCCAGTAGTATGGCGACAGGGGGCTGGGATGAGCAGTTCTTC. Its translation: CASSMATGGWDEQFF.

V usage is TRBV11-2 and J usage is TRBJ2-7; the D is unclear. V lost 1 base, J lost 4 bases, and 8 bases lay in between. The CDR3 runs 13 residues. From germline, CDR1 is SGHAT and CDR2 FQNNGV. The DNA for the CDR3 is TGTGCCAGCAGCTTAGGTCCTCAGTACGAGCAGTACTTC. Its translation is CASSLGPQYEQYF.

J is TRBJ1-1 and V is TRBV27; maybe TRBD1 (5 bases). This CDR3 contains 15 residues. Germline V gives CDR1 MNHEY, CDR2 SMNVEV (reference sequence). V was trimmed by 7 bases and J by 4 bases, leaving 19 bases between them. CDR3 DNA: TGTGCCAGCATCCCTGAGCGGGGACGCGGCACTGAAGCTTTCTTT. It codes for CASIPERGRGTEAFF.

The CDR3 loop is CASSQVVSYEQYF. In DNA, the CDR3 is TGTGCCAGCAGCCAAGTGGTCAGCTACGAGCAGTACTTC. The chain recombines TRBV14 with TRBJ2-7; D gene ambiguous. Germline values: CDR1 SGHDN, CDR2 FVKESK. This CDR3 has 13 residues. The V gene lost 1 base and the J gene lost 3 bases, with 7 bases spanning the gap.

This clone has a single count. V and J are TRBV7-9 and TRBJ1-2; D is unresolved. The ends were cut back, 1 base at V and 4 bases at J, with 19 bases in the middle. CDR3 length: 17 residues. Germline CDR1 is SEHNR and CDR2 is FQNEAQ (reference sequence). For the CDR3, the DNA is TGTGCCAGCAGCTTAGGGCAGAATAGCGTCTGGGTCTATGGCTACACCTTC. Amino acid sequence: CASSLGQNSVWVYGYTF.

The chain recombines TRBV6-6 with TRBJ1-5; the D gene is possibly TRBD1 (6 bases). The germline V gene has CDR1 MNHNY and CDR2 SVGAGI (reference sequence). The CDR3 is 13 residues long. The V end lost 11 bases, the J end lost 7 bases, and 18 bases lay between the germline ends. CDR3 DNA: TGTGCCTGCCGTTCGGGGGGCGTACAGCCCCAGCATTTT. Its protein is CACRSGGVQPQHF.

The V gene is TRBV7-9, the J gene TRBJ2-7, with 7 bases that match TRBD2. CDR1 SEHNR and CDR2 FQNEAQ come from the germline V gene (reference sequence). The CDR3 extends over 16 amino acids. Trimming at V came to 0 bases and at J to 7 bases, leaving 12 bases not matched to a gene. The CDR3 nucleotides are TGTGCCAGCAGCTTAGCGGGAGGGAGACCCTTTAGAGAGCAGTACTTC. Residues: CASSLAGGRPFREQYF.

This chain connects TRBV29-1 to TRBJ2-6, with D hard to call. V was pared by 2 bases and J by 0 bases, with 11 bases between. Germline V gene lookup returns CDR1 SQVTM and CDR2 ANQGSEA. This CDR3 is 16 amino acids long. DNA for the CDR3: TGCAGCGTTGAACTTGCCTCGAGCTCTGGGGCCAACGTCCTGACTTTC. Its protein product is CSVELASSSGANVLTF. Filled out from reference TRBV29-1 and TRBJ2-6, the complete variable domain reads SAVISQKPSRDICQRGTSLTIQCQVDSQVTMMFWYRQQPGQSLTLIATANQGSEATYESGFVIDKFPISRPNLTFSTLTVSNMSPEDSSIYLCSVELASSSGANVLTFGAGSRLTVL.